This entry lists 15 T cell receptor beta chains sequenced from one sample in a study of blood T cell repertoires in COVID-19. Profiling relied on immunoSEQ multiplex PCR, and the TCRdb table lists in-frame clones only, not all of them. The data show roughly 170,000 clones, 74% seen once. What was sequenced was peripheral blood. The receptors were gathered from a woman aged 80 or over with acute or convalescent COVID-19.

The gene calls are TRBV19 and TRBJ1-5; TRBD1 matches at 7 bases. The CDR3 contains 15 residues. CDR1 and CDR2 from the germline V gene are LNHDA and SQIVND (reference sequence). Germline trimming cut 5 bases from V and 3 bases from J; bases unmatched to any gene: 7. As DNA, the CDR3 is TGTGCCAGTAGTCCACGACAGGGAGTCAATCAGCCCCAGCATTTT. This gives the protein CASSPRQGVNQPQHF. The full variable domain, with the rest looked up from reference TRBV19 and TRBJ1-5, is DGGITQSPKYLFRKEGQNVTLSCEQNLNHDAMYWYRQDPGQGLRLIYYSQIVNDFQKGDIAEGYSVSREKKESFPLTVTSAQKNPTAFYLCASSPRQGVNQPQHFGDGTRLSIL.

This chain links TRBV13 with TRBJ1-6; TRBD1 might be the D (5 bases). This CDR3 region has 14 residues. The ends were cut back, 4 bases at V and 10 bases at J, with 14 bases in the middle. CDR1 and CDR2 from the germline V gene are PRHDT and FYEKMQ (reference sequence). CDR3 coding DNA: TGTGCCAGCAGCTACCAGGGTCTAGGGTCACCCCTCCACTTT. It codes for CASSYQGLGSPLHF.

The chain uses TRBV19 and TRBJ2-7, with 9 bases matching TRBD1. CDR3 length equals 16 residues. CDR1 is LNHDA, CDR2 SQIVND, per germline (reference sequence). V dropped 1 base and J dropped 2; count of bases not matched to a gene: 6. The CDR3 coding sequence is TGTGCCAGTAGTATAGGGGGACAGGGAGCACCCTACGAGCAGTACTTC. This gives the protein CASSIGGQGAPYEQYF.

The chain employs TRBV7-2 and TRBJ2-3; 8 bases fit TRBD1. The CDR3 has 17 residues. Germline trimming cut 2 bases from V and 5 bases from J; bases unmatched to any gene: 12. CDR1 and CDR2 from the germline V gene are SGHTA and FQGNSA. DNA of the CDR3: TGTGCCAGCAGCTTAACGAGACAGGGGTCTCTGGGAGATACGCAGTATTTT. Protein sequence: CASSLTRQGSLGDTQYF.

V usage is TRBV28 and J usage is TRBJ2-5; 11 bases map to TRBD1. Germline V gene lookup returns CDR1 MDHEN and CDR2 SYDVKM. The CDR3 loop spans 17 amino acids. With 7 bases clipped from V and 5 bases from J, the junction kept 15 bases outside the gene matches. Here the CDR3 reads CASTEWSGQGEEETQYF. The CDR3 DNA is TGTGCCAGCACCGAGTGGTCGGGACAGGGGGAGGAGGAGACCCAGTACTTC.

The rearrangement links TRBV7-2 to TRBJ2-5, with 13 bases lining up with TRBD2. With 3 bases clipped from V and 0 bases from J, the junction kept 1 base outside the gene matches. The CDR3 runs 16 residues. Germline CDR1 SGHTA, CDR2 FQGNSA. CDR3 region: CASSFGLAGDQETQYF. The CDR3 DNA sequence: TGTGCCAGCAGCTTTGGACTAGCGGGAGACCAAGAGACCCAGTACTTC.

V is TRBV2 and J is TRBJ1-5; no reliable D call. The CDR3 has 12 residues. The ends were cut back, 9 bases at V and 2 bases at J, with 8 bases in the middle. Germline-derived CDR1 and CDR2 are SNHLY and FYNNEI. CDR3 nucleotides: TGTGCCAGTGACTCTGGCAATCAGCCCCAGCATTTT. This gives the protein CASDSGNQPQHF.

A single count supports this clone. The chain has TRBV7-6 and TRBJ2-2; 9 nucleotides agree with TRBD2. The germline CDR1 and CDR2 sequences are SGHVS and FNYEAQ. Trimming cost V 8 bases and J 5 bases; bases outside gene matches: 12. The CDR3 runs 16 residues. The CDR3 DNA sequence: TGTGCCAGCGCCTTTTCACTAGCGGGCGTTACCGGGGAGCTGTTTTTT. This encodes CASAFSLAGVTGELFF.

Of note for this clone: Other DNA sequences of this sample code for an identical CDR3. The rearrangement links TRBV10-1 to TRBJ2-3; TRBD2 matches at 9 bases. V lost 4 bases and J lost 6; bases outside the gene matches: 2. There are 13 residues in the CDR3. From germline, CDR1 is WNHNN and CDR2 SYGVQD (reference sequence). The CDR3, as DNA: TGCGCCAGCAGTGTAGCGGGAGCCGATACGCAGTATTTT. This codes for CASSVAGADTQYF.

The J gene is TRBJ2-1, the V gene TRBV14; 7 nucleotides match TRBD1. The ends lost 0 bases at V and 1 base at J; junction bases unmatched: 3. The CDR3 contains 16 residues. Germline lookup yields CDR1 SGHDN and CDR2 FVKESK. CDR3 residues: CASSQDPTGSYNEQFF. The DNA for the CDR3 is TGTGCCAGCAGCCAAGATCCGACAGGGTCCTACAATGAGCAGTTCTTC. Full variable domain (remainder filled in from reference TRBV14 and TRBJ2-1): EAGVTQFPSHSVIEKGQTVTLRCDPISGHDNLYWYRRVMGKEIKFLLHFVKESKQDESGMPNNRFLAERTGGTYSTLKVQPAELEDSGVYFCASSQDPTGSYNEQFFGPGTRLTVL.

This chain links TRBV5-6 with TRBJ1-6, with unresolved D. The germline CDR1 and CDR2 sequences are SGHDT and YYEEEE. V lost 4 bases, J lost 10 bases, and 12 bases lay in between. This CDR3 region has 13 residues. CDR3 loop: CASSQTRGSPLHF. DNA for the CDR3: TGTGCCAGCAGCCAAACACGAGGATCACCCCTCCACTTT. Complete variable domain (other parts from reference TRBV5-6 and TRBJ1-6): DAGVTQSPTHLIKTRGQQVTLRCSPKSGHDTVSWYQQALGQGPQFIFQYYEEEERQRGNFPDRFSGHQFPNYSSELNVNALLLGDSALYLCASSQTRGSPLHFGNGTRLTVT.

This clone was seen more than once but under ten times. The V and J genes are TRBV28 and TRBJ2-1; the match to TRBD1 covers 7 bases. Germline CDR1 is MDHEN and CDR2 is SYDVKM. V gave up 9 bases and J gave up 2 bases; unmatched junction bases: 7. This CDR3 is 14 amino acids long. CDR3 region: CASGPGQTYNEQFF. Written as DNA, the CDR3 is TGTGCCAGTGGACCGGGACAGACCTACAATGAGCAGTTCTTC.

The chain couples TRBV4-3 to TRBJ2-7, with D possibly matching TRBD2 (6 bases). V was clipped by 4 bases and J by 2 bases, with 15 bases between them. Germline CDR1 and CDR2: LGHNA and YSLEER. The CDR3 extends over 15 amino acids. The CDR3: CASSPSGGGTYEQYF. CDR3 DNA: TGCGCCAGCAGCCCCTCAGGCGGCGGGACCTACGAGCAGTACTTC.

V gene TRBV10-3 combines with J gene TRBJ2-3, with D perhaps TRBD1 (5 bases). Germline lookup yields CDR1 ENHRY and CDR2 SYGVKD. The CDR3 contains 13 residues. V gave up 7 bases and J gave up 3 bases, with 11 bases separating them. CDR3: CAIKGAETDTQYF. CDR3 in DNA: TGTGCCATCAAAGGGGCAGAAACAGATACGCAGTATTTT.

V usage is TRBV11-2 and J usage is TRBJ2-3, with 9 bases identical to TRBD2. V shed 4 bases and J 2 bases; nucleotides not matched to a gene: 7. Germline CDR1 is SGHAT and CDR2 is FQNNGV. The CDR3 is made up of 16 amino acids. The CDR3 loop is CASSSLTSGYTDTQYF. The CDR3 DNA sequence: TGTGCCAGCAGCTCGTTGACTAGCGGCTACACAGATACGCAGTATTTT.